Below are 3 T cell receptor beta chains sequenced from a single sample in a study of tumor and adjacent non-tumor tissue in lung cancer. This sample's RNA came from whole unsorted tissue. Distant lung tissue was collected more than 3 cm away from the tumor edge. TCRbeta libraries were built with three rounds of nested PCR, modified from ARM-PCR. TCRdb re-called the multiplex PCR reads with MiXCR, one entry per CDR3 protein. The repertoire holds over 100,000 distinct CDR3 sequences, with around 57% as singletons. Sequencing input: distant non-tumor lung tissue. Receptors were obtained from a man in his 60s with non-small cell lung cancer.

This clonotype appeared a single time. This clone may be a read error of a much larger clone one base away. The chain recombines TRBV20-1 with TRBJ2-3, with 10 bases matching TRBD2. Germline CDR1 DFQATT, CDR2 SNEGSKA (reference sequence). This CDR3 is 14 amino acids long. Losses at the gene ends were 5 bases for V and 6 bases for J; bases not matched to a gene: 8. The CDR3 here is CSAPHSGGLDTQYF. The CDR3 nucleotides are TGCAGTGCTCCCCATAGCGGGGGGCTTGATACGCAGTATTTT.

In this sample, this clonotype turned up once. A junction end diverges from the germline sequence, so it may reflect a read error. This rearrangement joins TRBV28 to TRBJ2-7; no definite D call. CDR3 length: 12 amino acids. The germline CDR1 and CDR2 sequences are MDHEN and SYDVKM. The CDR3 coding sequence is TGTGCCAGCTGTTTATACGATAAAGAGCAGTACTTC. Protein: CASCLYDKEQYF.

Concerning this clonotype itself: Since a much larger clone is just one base distant, this may be a read error. CDR3 residues: CASSQNPGQGYSNQPQHF. In DNA form, the CDR3 reads TGTGCCAGCAGTCAAAACCCTGGACAGGGATATAGCAATCAGCCCCAGCATTTT. The chain links TRBV6-1 to TRBJ1-5; TRBD1 aligns across 8 bases. There are 18 residues in the CDR3. The V and J ends lost 5 bases and 0 bases, in that order; junction bases with no gene match: 12. Germline V gene data show CDR1 as MNHNS and CDR2 as SASEGT.